This TCR beta chain was retrieved from a study of OX40 agonist ivuxolimab in advanced cancers. For context, the study as a whole: Ivuxolimab was a fully human IgG2 agonistic monoclonal antibody targeting the costimulatory receptor OX40 (CD134). Intravenous ivuxolimab was administered to patients every 2 weeks at six dose levels: 0.01, 0.1, 0.3, 1.5, 3 and 10 mg/kg. Of the 52 patients in dose escalation, approximately 20 had hepatocellular carcinoma, some 15 had melanoma, 9 had renal cell carcinoma and 9 had head and neck cancer. In the dose-escalation cohort, 82.7% of patients were male, and the mean age was approximately 55 years, with a range of about 23 to 85. Patients were allowed to have had prior anti-PD-1, anti-PD-L1 or anti-CTLA-4 therapy, and around 40% of the dose-escalation patients had previously received checkpoint inhibitors. Partial responses occurred in three dose-escalation patients, of whom one had hepatocellular carcinoma and two had cutaneous melanoma. Peripheral TCRbeta sequencing aimed to test whether ivuxolimab altered TCR sequence diversity and caused clonal T-cell expansion. The paper describes the monotherapy dose-escalation part (N ≈ 49 patients) of the phase I trial of ivuxolimab.

Genomic DNA was extracted from sorted cells for sequencing of the TCRbeta CDR3 region. TCRbeta CDR3 regions were sequenced using the immunoSEQ Assay. Here the immuneACCESS table is served through TCRdb, limited to in-frame sequences with V and J called. Missing clones are a known gap in these copies; in checked studies unresolved V genes cover under half, and the rest lacks a known reason. Recorded for this sample are about 30,000 clones; around nine tenths of them occurred a single time. The ten largest clones take up about a quarter of the sample. The trial excluded patients who had a history of autoimmune disease or who were on systemic immunosuppression. In every dose cohort, peripheral blood was drawn for TCR sequencing at baseline, cycle 4 day 1, and cycle 7 day 1. The samples were drawn from a first-in-human, open-label, multicenter phase I dose-escalation trial of ivuxolimab. The trial enrolled adults with locally advanced or metastatic head and neck squamous cell, hepatocellular, melanoma or renal cell carcinoma. Before TCR sequencing, CD4+ and CD8+ T cells were separately sorted from peripheral blood.

Comment on this clone: This receptor's antigen is unknown. There are no base qualities to consult, and no much larger clone falls within one base.

What the authors observed across the whole study: At doses from 0.1 to 3.0 mg/kg, clonal expansion was seen in both CD4+ and CD8+ blood T cells between baseline and week 6. The antigen specificity of the clonally expanded peripheral T cells was not determined. In the 0.1-3.0 mg/kg groups, partial responders were among the patients with the lowest normalized peripheral clonal expansion, particularly in CD8+ T cells. Low levels of normalized T-cell clonal expansion were also seen in some patients who did not respond. After ivuxolimab, more expanded clones were found on average in CD8+ T cells than in CD4+ T cells.

Looking up the germline V gene (reference sequence) yields CDR1 SEHNR and CDR2 FQNEAQ. The CDR3 measures 17 amino acids from cysteine to phenylalanine. Just the 51-base CDR3 DNA is kept, in frame starting at base 1. Trimmed from V: 4 bases; trimmed from J: 5 bases; junction bases lacking a gene match: 12. Recombination joined TRBV7-9 with TRBJ2-2, and 8 junctional nucleotides match TRBD2. Here the sequenced sample was CD4+ or CD8+ T cells sorted from blood, taken in a trial of the OX40 agonist ivuxolimab. The sequence derives from an adult with an advanced solid tumor such as melanoma, head and neck, liver or kidney cancer. The CDR3: CASSSLRAGVWTGELFF. The nucleotides are TGTGCCAGCAGCTCCCTTAGAGCGGGAGTTTGGACCGGGGAGCTGTTTTTT.